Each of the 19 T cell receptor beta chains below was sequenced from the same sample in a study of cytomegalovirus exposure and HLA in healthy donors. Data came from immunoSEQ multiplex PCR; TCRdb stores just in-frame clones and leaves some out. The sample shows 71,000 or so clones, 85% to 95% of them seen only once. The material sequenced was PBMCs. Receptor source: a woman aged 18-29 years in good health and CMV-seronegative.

The CDR3 reads CASSAAGTRGTWGNQPQHF. The CDR3 DNA is TGTGCCAGCAGCGCGGCCGGGACAAGGGGTACCTGGGGCAATCAGCCCCAGCATTTT. The genes are TRBV5-6 and TRBJ1-5, with TRBD1 as a possible D gene (6 bases). The CDR3 totals 19 residues. V lost 4 bases and J 2 bases, leaving 25 bases between the germline ends. Germline lookup yields CDR1 SGHDT and CDR2 YYEEEE.

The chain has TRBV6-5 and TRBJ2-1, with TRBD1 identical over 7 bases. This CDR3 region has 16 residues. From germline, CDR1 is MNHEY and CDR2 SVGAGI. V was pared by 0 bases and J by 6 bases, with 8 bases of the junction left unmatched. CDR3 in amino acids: CASSYSSLGGPNEQFF. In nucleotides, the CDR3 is TGTGCCAGCAGTTACTCTTCACTAGGGGGCCCCAATGAGCAGTTCTTC.

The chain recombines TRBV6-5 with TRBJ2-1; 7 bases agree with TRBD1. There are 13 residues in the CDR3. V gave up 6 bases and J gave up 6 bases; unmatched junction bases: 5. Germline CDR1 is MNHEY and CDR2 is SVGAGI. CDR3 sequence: CASSPNRGNEQFF. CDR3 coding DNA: TGTGCCAGCAGCCCGAACAGGGGCAATGAGCAGTTCTTC.

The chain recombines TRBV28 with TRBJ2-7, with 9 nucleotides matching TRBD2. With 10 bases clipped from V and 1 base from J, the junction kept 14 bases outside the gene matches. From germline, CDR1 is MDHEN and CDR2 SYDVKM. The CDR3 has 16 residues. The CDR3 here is CATLSISLAGSYEQYF. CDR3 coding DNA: TGTGCCACCCTTAGCATCTCCCTAGCGGGGTCCTACGAGCAGTACTTC.

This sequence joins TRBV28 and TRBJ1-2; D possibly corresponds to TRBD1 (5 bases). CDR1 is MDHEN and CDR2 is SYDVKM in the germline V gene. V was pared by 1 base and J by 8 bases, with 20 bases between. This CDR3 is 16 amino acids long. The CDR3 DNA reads TGTGCCAGCAGTTTATTGTCTGGGGCCGGGCCACGAGGCTACACCTTC. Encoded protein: CASSLLSGAGPRGYTF.

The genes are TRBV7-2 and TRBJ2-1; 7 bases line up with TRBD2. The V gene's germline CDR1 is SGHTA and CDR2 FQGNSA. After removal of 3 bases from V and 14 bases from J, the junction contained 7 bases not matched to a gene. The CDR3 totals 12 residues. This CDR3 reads CASSLTTSNKFF. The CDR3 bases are TGTGCCAGCAGCTTGACGACTAGCAACAAGTTCTTC.

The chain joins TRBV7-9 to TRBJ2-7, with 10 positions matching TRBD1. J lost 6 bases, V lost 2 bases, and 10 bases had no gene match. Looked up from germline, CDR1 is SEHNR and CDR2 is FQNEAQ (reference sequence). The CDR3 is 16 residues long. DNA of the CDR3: TGTGCCAGCAGCTTAAGGGACAGGGGACCTCTCCTCGAGCAGTACTTC. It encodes CASSLRDRGPLLEQYF.

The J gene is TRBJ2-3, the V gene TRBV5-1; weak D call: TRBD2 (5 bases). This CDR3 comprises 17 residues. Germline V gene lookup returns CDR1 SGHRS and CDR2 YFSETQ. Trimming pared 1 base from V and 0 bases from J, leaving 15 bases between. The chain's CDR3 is CASSLFNSGLSTDTQYF. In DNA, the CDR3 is TGCGCCAGCAGCTTGTTTAATTCCGGACTTAGCACAGATACGCAGTATTTT.

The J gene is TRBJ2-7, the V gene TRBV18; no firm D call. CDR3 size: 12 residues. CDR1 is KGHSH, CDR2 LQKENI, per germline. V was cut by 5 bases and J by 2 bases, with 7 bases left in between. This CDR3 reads CASSGQTYEQYF. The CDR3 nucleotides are TGTGCCAGCTCAGGGCAGACCTACGAGCAGTACTTC.

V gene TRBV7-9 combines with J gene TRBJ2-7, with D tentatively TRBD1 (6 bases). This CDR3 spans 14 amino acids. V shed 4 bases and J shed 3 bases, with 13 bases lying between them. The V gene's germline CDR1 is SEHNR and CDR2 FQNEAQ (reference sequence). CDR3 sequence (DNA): TGTGCCAGCAGCTCACCGGGACATAGCTACGAGCAGTACTTC. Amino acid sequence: CASSSPGHSYEQYF.

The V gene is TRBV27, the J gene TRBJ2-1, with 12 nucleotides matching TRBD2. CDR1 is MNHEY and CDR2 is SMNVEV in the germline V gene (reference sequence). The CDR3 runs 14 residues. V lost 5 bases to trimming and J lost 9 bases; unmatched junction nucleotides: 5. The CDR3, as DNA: TGTGCCAGCAGTGGGACTAGCGGGTTCGGTGAGCAGTTCTTC. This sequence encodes CASSGTSGFGEQFF.

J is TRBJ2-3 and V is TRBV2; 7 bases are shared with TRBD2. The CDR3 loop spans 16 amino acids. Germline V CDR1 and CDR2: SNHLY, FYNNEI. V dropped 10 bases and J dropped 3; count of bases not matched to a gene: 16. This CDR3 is CAITQRGRTRTDTQYF. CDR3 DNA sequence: TGTGCCATCACCCAGCGGGGCAGGACGAGGACAGATACGCAGTATTTT.

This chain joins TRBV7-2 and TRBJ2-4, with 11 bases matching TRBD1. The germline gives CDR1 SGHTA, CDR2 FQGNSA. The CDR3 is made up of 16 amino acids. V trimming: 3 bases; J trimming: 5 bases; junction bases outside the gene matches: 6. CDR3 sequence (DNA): TGTGCCAGCAGCTTTAAAAAGGACAGGGGGCAAAACATTCAGTACTTC. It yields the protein CASSFKKDRGQNIQYF.

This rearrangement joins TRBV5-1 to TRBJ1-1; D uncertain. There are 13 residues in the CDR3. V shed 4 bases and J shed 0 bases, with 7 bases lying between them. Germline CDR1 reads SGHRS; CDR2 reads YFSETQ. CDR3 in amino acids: CASSQELNTEAFF. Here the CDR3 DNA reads TGCGCCAGCAGCCAGGAATTGAACACTGAAGCTTTCTTT. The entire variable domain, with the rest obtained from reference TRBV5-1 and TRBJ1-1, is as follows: KAGVTQTPRYLIKTRGQQVTLSCSPISGHRSVSWYQQTPGQGLQFLFEYFSETQRNKGNFPGRFSGRQFSNSRSEMNVSTLELGDSALYLCASSQELNTEAFFGQGTRLTVV.

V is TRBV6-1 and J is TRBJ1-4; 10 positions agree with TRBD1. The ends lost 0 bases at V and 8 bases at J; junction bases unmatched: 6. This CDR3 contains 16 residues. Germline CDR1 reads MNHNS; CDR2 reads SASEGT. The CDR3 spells CASSEAGGQGNEKLFF. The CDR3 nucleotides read TGTGCCAGCAGTGAAGCCGGGGGACAGGGGAACGAAAAACTGTTTTTT.

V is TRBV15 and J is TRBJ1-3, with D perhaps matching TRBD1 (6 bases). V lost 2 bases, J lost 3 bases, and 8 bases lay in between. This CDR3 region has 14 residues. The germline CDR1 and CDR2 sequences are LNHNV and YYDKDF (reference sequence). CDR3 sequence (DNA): TGTGCCACCAGCAGACAGGGGAATGGAAACACCATATATTTT. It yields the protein CATSRQGNGNTIYF. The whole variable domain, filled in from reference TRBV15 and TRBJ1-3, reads DAMVIQNPRYQVTQFGKPVTLSCSQTLNHNVMYWYQQKSSQAPKLLFHYYDKDFNNEADTPDNFQSRRPNTSFCFLDIRSPGLGDTAMYLCATSRQGNGNTIYFGEGSWLTVV.

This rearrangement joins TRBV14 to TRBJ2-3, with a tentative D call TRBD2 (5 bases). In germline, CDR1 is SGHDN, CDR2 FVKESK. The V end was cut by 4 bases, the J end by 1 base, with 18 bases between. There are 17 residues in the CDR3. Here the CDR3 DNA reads TGTGCCAGCAGCCCGATTAGACGGGCTAGCCGCACAGATACGCAGTATTTT. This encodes CASSPIRRASRTDTQYF.

CDR3 loop: CASSEARLSYEQYF. The CDR3, as DNA: TGTGCCAGCAGTGAAGCCAGGCTATCCTACGAGCAGTACTTC. The chain employs TRBV6-1 and TRBJ2-7, with D hard to call. V was clipped by 0 bases and J by 1 base, with 7 bases between them. Per germline, CDR1 MNHNS and CDR2 SASEGT. CDR3 size: 14 residues.

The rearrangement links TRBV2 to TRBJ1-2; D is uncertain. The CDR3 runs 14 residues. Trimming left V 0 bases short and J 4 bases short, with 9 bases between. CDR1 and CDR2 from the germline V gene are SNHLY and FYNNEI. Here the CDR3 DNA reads TGTGCCAGCAGTGAAGCTTGGGCTTCCTATGGCTACACCTTC. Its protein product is CASSEAWASYGYTF.